This T cell receptor beta chain emerged from a study of graft-versus-host responses after intestinal transplantation. Study details: Multivisceral, liver-intestinal, or isolated intestinal transplants were performed in recipients.

Method: immunoSEQ multiplex PCR; TCRdb's copy keeps in-frame clones and lacks some. The table shows around 96,000 clones, with over 75% occurring only once. In regard to this clone: The target antigen is unknown.

CDR3 size: 15 residues. The ends were cut back, 2 bases at V and 8 bases at J, with 15 bases in the middle. CDR1 and CDR2 from the germline V gene are SNHLY and FYNNEI. Study-wide points: Recipient marrow harbored GvH clones, some of which surfaced first in ileum or blood. Allografts of patients with graft-donor T cell macrochimerism showed high graft-versus-host to host-versus-graft clone ratios.

This sequence joins TRBV2 and TRBJ1-4; D gene unclear. The TCR comes from a human patient who received an intestinal transplant, so some T cells may come from the graft donor. This specimen was PBMCs, taken around 450 days after intestinal transplant. The CDR3 nucleotides are TGTGCCAGCAGTGAACAGGCCCTATCAGGAGAAAAACTGTTTTTT. This translates into CASSEQALSGEKLFF.